Listed here are 2 T cell receptor beta chains from one sample, sequenced in a study of CD8+ T cells in alopecia areata. The study sorted pooled cutaneous lymph node cells by CD4, CD8alpha, NKG2D, NKG2ACE and other markers. Extracted from the samples, RNA was reverse transcribed into cDNA to serve as the sequencing template. Using immunoSEQ multiplex PCR, the repertoire was profiled, and TCRdb retains in-frame clones only, with some absent. There are 200,000 to 300,000 clones in the sample, none observed a single time. The sequencing sample was made of CD4+ T cells sorted from a lymph node. Source of these receptors: a C3H/HeJ mouse with alopecia areata. The mouse line has the MHC haplotype H2-k.

A word on this clone: Gene labels here are mouse ones. The CDR3 extends 4 residues past the end of the read, so its final part is completed from the germline J gene. This same CDR3 is encoded by further DNA sequences in the sample. This chain links TRBV13-3 with TRBJ2-5, with TRBD1 matching over 10 bases. CDR1 and CDR2 from the germline V gene are NNHDY and SYVADS. CDR3 length equals 13 residues. The CDR3 spells CASSRQGADTQYF. CDR3 DNA, as far as it was read: TGTGCCAGCAGTCGACAGGGGGCGGAC.

This clone turned up a few times. Gene names follow the mouse nomenclature. The observed sequence ends 4 residues before the CDR3 terminus, with the missing tail filled in from the germline J gene. This rearrangement joins TRBV13-1 to TRBJ2-4, with unresolved D. Germline V gene lookup returns CDR1 NSHNY and CDR2 SYGAGN. The CDR3 extends over 13 amino acids. The V end lost 0 bases, the J end lost 0 bases, and 2 bases lay between the germline ends. The CDR3 sequence is CASSDVSQNTLYF. Partial CDR3 DNA: TGTGCCAGCAGTGATGTGAGTCAAAAC.